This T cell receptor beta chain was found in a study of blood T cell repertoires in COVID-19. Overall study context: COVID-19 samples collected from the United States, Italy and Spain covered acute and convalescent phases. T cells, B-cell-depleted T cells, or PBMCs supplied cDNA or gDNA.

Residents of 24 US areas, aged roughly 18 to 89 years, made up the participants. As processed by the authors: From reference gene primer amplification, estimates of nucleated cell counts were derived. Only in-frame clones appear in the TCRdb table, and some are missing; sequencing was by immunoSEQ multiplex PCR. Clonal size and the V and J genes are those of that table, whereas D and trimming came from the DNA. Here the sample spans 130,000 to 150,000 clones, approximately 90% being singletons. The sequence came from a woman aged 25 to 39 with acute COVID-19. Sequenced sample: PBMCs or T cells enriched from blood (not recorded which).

The CDR3 sequence: CASSPVAGSSTDTQYF. CDR3 nucleotide sequence: TGTGCCAGCAGCCCTGTAGCGGGGTCTAGCACAGATACGCAGTATTTT. The chain is built from TRBV7-3 and TRBJ2-3, with TRBD2 matching 8 bases. J lost 0 bases, V lost 5 bases, and 7 bases had no gene match. In germline, CDR1 is SGHTA, CDR2 FQGTGA. CDR3 length: 16 residues. The variable domain in full, with the rest retrieved from reference TRBV7-3 and TRBJ2-3, is GAGVSQTPSNKVTEKGKYVELRCDPISGHTALYWYRQSLGQGPEFLIYFQGTGAADDSGLPNDRFFAVRPEGSVSTLKIQRTERGDSAVYLCASSPVAGSSTDTQYFGPGTRLTVL.